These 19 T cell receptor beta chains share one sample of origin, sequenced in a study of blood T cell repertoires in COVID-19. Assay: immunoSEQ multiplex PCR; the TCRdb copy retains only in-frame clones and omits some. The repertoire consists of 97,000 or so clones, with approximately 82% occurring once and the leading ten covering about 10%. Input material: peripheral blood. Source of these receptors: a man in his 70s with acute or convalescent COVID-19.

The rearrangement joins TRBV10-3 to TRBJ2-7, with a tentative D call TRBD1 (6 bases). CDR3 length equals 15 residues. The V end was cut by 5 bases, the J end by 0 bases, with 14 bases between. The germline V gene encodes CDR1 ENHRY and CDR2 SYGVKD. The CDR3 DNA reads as TGTGCCATCAGTCAGACAGGCGCCAGCTCCTACGAGCAGTACTTC. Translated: CAISQTGASSYEQYF.

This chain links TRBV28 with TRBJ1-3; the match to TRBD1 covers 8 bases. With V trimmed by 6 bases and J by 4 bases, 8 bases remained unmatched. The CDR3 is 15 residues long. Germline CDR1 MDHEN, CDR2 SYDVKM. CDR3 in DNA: TGTGCCAGCAGCTACACAGGGGGTGAGGGAAACACCATATATTTT. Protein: CASSYTGGEGNTIYF.

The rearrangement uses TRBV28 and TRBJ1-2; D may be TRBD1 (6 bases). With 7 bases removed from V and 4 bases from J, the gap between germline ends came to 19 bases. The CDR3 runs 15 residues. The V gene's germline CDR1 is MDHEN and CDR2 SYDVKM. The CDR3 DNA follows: TGTGCCAGCACCCGCACGGGGCAGGGGACCTATGGCTACACCTTC. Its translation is CASTRTGQGTYGYTF.

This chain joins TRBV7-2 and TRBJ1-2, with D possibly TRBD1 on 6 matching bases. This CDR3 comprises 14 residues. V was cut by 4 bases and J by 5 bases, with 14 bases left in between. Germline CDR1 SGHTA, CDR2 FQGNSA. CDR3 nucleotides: TGTGCCAGCAGCTACAGGGATGTAGGGTATGGCTACACCTTC. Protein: CASSYRDVGYGYTF.

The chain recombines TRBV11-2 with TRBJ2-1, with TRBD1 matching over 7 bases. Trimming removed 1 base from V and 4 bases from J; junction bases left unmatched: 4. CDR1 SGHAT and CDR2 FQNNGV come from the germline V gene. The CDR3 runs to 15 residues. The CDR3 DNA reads TGTGCCAGCAGCTTAGGGGGACAGAGATACAATGAGCAGTTCTTC. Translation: CASSLGGQRYNEQFF.

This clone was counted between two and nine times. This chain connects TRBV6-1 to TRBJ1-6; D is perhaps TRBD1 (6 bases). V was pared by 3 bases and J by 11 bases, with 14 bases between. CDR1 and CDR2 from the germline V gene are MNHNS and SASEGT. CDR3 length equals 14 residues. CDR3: CASSEIQGRTPLHF. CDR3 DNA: TGTGCCAGCAGTGAGATACAGGGACGTACACCCCTCCACTTT.

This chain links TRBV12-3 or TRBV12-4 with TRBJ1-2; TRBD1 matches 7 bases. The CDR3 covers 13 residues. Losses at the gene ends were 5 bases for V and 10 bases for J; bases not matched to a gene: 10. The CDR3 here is CASSAGTEDLYTF. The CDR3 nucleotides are TGTGCCAGCAGTGCCGGGACAGAGGATCTCTACACCTTC.

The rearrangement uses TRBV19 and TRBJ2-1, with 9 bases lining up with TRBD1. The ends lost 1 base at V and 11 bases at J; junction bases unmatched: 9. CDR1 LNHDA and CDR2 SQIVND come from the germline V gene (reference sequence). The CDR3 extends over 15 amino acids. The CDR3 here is CASSIGDRAFRKQFF. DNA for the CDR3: TGTGCCAGTAGTATAGGGGACAGGGCCTTTAGGAAGCAGTTCTTC.

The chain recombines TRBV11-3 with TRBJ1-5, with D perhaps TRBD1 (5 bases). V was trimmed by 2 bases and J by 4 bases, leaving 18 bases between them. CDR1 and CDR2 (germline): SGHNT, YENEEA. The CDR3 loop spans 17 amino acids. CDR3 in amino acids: CASSLFIIRVWNQPQHF. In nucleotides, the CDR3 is TGTGCCAGCAGCTTATTTATAATCAGGGTTTGGAATCAGCCCCAGCATTTT.

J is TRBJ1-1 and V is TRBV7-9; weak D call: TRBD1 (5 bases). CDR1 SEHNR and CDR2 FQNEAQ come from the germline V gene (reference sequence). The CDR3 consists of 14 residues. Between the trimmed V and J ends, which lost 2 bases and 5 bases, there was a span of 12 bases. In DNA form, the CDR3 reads TGTGCCAGCAGCTTACCCCAGGGTACTACTGAAGCTTTCTTT. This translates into CASSLPQGTTEAFF.

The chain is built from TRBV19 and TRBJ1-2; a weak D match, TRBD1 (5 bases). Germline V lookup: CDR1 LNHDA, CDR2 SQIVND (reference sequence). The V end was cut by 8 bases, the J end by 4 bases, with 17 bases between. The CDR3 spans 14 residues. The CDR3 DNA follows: TGTGCCAGTCGAACAGGATCGACTTCCTATGGCTACACCTTC. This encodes CASRTGSTSYGYTF.

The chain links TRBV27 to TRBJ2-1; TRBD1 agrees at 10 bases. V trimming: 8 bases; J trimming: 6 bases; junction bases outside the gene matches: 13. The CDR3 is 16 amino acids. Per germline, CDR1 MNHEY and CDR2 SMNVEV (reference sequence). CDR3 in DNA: TGTGCCAGCGGGGGACAGGGGATTTACCTTTTCAATGAGCAGTTCTTC. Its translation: CASGGQGIYLFNEQFF.

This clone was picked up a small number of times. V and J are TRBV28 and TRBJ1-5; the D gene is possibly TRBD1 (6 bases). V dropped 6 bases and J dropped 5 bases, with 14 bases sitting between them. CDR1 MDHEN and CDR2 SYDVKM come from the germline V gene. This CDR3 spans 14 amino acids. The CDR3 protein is CASRVTGTHQPQHF. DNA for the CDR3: TGTGCCAGCAGGGTAACAGGGACACATCAGCCCCAGCATTTT.

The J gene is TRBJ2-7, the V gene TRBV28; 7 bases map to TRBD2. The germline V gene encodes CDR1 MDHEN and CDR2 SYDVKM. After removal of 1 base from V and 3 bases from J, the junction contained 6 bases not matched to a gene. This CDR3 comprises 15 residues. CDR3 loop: CASSLLSSGNYEQYF. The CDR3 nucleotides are TGTGCCAGCAGTTTATTGTCTAGCGGAAACTACGAGCAGTACTTC.

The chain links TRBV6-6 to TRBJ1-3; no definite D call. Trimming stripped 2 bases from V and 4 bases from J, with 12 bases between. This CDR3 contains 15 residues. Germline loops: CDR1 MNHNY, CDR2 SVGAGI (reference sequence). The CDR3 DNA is TGTGCCAGCAGTTACATCGGCGGCGGAGGAAACACCATATATTTT. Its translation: CASSYIGGGGNTIYF.

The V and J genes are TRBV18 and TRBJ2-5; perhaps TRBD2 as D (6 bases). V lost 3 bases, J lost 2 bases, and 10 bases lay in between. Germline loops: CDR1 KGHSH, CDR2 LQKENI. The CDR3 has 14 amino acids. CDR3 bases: TGTGCCAGCTCACCTCCGGGAGCTCAAGAGACCCAGTACTTC. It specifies CASSPPGAQETQYF.

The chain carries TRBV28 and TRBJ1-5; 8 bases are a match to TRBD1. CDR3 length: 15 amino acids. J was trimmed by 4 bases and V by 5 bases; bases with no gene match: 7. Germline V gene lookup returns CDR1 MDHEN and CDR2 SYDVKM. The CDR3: CASSGIRGLNQPQHF. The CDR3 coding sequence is TGTGCCAGCAGTGGAATCAGGGGGCTTAATCAGCCCCAGCATTTT.

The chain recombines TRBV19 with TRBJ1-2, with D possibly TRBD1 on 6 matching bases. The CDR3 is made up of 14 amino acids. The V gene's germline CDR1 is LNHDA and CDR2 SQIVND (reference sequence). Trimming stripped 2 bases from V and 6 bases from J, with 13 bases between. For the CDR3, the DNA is TGTGCCAGTAGTATACCCCGGACAGATAATGGCTACACCTTC. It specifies CASSIPRTDNGYTF.

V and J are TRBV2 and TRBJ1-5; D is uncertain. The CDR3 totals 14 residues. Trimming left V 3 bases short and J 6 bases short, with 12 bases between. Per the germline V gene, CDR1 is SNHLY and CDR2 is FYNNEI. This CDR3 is CASSEFSVRQPQHF. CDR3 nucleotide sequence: TGTGCCAGCAGTGAGTTTAGTGTTCGTCAGCCCCAGCATTTT.